A single sample gave rise to the 19 T cell receptor beta chains below, sequenced in a study of control samples from healthy donors and cancer patients. Here immunoSEQ multiplex PCR was the method, and the copy in TCRdb shows in-frame clones only, minus some. The table records about 140,000 clones, about nine tenths of them present only once. Material: blood. These receptor sequences come from a woman aged 30 to 39 in good health.

This sequence joins TRBV5-1 and TRBJ2-1; 7 nucleotides line up with TRBD2. V was pared by 4 bases and J by 0 bases, with 4 bases of the junction left unmatched. CDR3 length: 15 amino acids. Germline V gene sequence: CDR1 SGHRS, CDR2 YFSETQ. The DNA for the CDR3 is TGCGCCAGCAGCGGCAGCGGGATCTCCTACAATGAGCAGTTCTTC. Amino acids: CASSGSGISYNEQFF.

The chain links TRBV30 to TRBJ1-5; 8 bases match TRBD1. The CDR3 sequence is 14 residues long. From germline, CDR1 is GTSNPN and CDR2 SVGIG (reference sequence). Trimming took 1 base from V and 7 from J; bases not matched to a gene: 6. The CDR3 nucleotides are TGTGCCTGGAGTGCGGGACAGGTTTACCAGCCCCAGCATTTT. The encoded protein is CAWSAGQVYQPQHF.

The chain employs TRBV19 and TRBJ1-4; D uncertain. Trimming removed 7 bases from V and 0 bases from J, with 9 bases in between. Germline CDR1 and CDR2: LNHDA and SQIVND (reference sequence). The CDR3 is 14 amino acids. In nucleotides, the CDR3 is TGTGCCAGTACTCAAGGTGCAACTAATGAAAAACTGTTTTTT. It specifies CASTQGATNEKLFF. The entire variable domain, with the rest obtained from reference TRBV19 and TRBJ1-4, is as follows: DGGITQSPKYLFRKEGQNVTLSCEQNLNHDAMYWYRQDPGQGLRLIYYSQIVNDFQKGDIAEGYSVSREKKESFPLTVTSAQKNPTAFYLCASTQGATNEKLFFGSGTQLSVL.

The chain carries TRBV29-1 and TRBJ1-2; maybe TRBD1 (5 bases). V was clipped by 3 bases and J by 4 bases, with 15 bases between them. Germline CDR1 is SQVTM and CDR2 is ANQGSEA. CDR3 length: 14 residues. The CDR3 DNA reads as TGCAGCGTTGAGGGGGGTACACAGATCTATGGCTACACCTTC. Residues: CSVEGGTQIYGYTF.

This clone showed up just once. This chain joins TRBV24-1 and TRBJ2-1; no firm D call. This CDR3 region has 13 residues. The V and J ends lost 4 bases and 3 bases respectively, with 6 bases between them. Germline values: CDR1 KGHDR, CDR2 SFDVKD. The CDR3 sequence is CATSDHGYNEQFF. CDR3 nucleotide sequence: TGTGCCACCAGTGACCACGGCTACAATGAGCAGTTCTTC.

The CDR3 loop reads CASGPGQGAVTKNIQYF. The CDR3 coding sequence is TGTGCTAGTGGCCCGGGACAGGGGGCAGTAACCAAAAACATTCAGTACTTC. The chain carries TRBV12-5 and TRBJ2-4, with 12 bases that match TRBD1. The length of the CDR3 is 17 residues. The V gene's germline CDR1 is LGHNT and CDR2 FRNRAP. V gave up 6 bases and J gave up 2 bases; unmatched junction bases: 8.

The CDR3 DNA reads TGTGCCAGCAGCTTGGGACAGAAACAAGCTTTCTTT. Translating it yields CASSLGQKQAFF. The genes are TRBV5-6 and TRBJ1-1; possible D gene TRBD1, 5 bases. V lost 0 bases, J lost 9 bases, and 9 bases lay in between. The length of the CDR3 is 12 residues. Germline V gives CDR1 SGHDT, CDR2 YYEEEE.

The rearrangement joins TRBV5-1 to TRBJ2-4; D not certain. The germline V gene encodes CDR1 SGHRS and CDR2 YFSETQ. Trimming cost V 0 bases and J 8 bases, with 6 bases left between them. The CDR3 is made up of 12 amino acids. CDR3 bases: TGCGCCAGCAGCTTGGGGAGTGACATTCAGTACTTC. Residues: CASSLGSDIQYF.

This chain joins TRBV30 and TRBJ2-7, with no clear D. This CDR3 has 14 amino acids. Deletions cut 2 bases from V and 2 bases from J, with 13 bases between. Germline V gene data show CDR1 as GTSNPN and CDR2 as SVGIG (reference sequence). The CDR3, as DNA: TGTGCCTGGAGTCCCGGGCATTTCGCCTACGAGCAGTACTTC. Translation gives CAWSPGHFAYEQYF.

This chain links TRBV19 with TRBJ2-1, with 12 bases lining up with TRBD2. The CDR3 length is 16 residues. V was clipped by 5 bases and J by 8 bases; unmatched bases: 10. From germline, CDR1 is LNHDA and CDR2 SQIVND (reference sequence). DNA for the CDR3: TGTGCCAGTAGTCTTCTAGCGGGAGGGCCAGGGGATGAGCAGTTCTTC. Its translation is CASSLLAGGPGDEQFF.

This sequence joins TRBV30 and TRBJ1-1, with D unclear. This CDR3 spans 11 amino acids. Germline V CDR1 and CDR2: GTSNPN, SVGIG (reference sequence). The V end lost 2 bases, the J end lost 8 bases, and 9 bases lay between the germline ends. The CDR3 loop reads CAWSISPEAFF. CDR3 sequence (DNA): TGTGCCTGGAGTATCTCCCCGGAAGCTTTCTTT.

This chain uses TRBV3-1 (or the pseudogene TRBV3-2) with TRBJ1-1, with TRBD1 as a possible D gene (5 bases). Germline values: CDR1 LGHDT, CDR2 YNNKEL (reference sequence). V was trimmed by 5 bases and J by 5 bases, leaving 18 bases between them. The CDR3 is made up of 15 amino acids. DNA for the CDR3: TGTGCCAGCAGCGGGGGACGAGCAAGAGGGACTGAAGCTTTCTTT. Translated: CASSGGRARGTEAFF.

The chain combines TRBV30 with TRBJ2-5, with 7 nucleotides matching TRBD2. There are 12 residues in the CDR3. The V and J ends lost 5 bases and 1 base, in that order; junction bases with no gene match: 1. Germline V CDR1 and CDR2: GTSNPN, SVGIG (reference sequence). The CDR3 DNA is TGTGCCTGGGGGACTACCCAAGAGACCCAGTACTTC. This sequence encodes CAWGTTQETQYF.

This chain uses TRBV7-8 with TRBJ2-5; D unresolved. V gave up 1 base and J gave up 5 bases, with 8 bases separating them. CDR1 is SGHVS, CDR2 FQNEAQ, per germline. This CDR3 contains 13 residues. CDR3: CASSLVNSETQYF. Written as DNA, the CDR3 is TGTGCCAGCAGCTTAGTCAACTCGGAGACCCAGTACTTC.

This chain connects TRBV6-1 to TRBJ2-7; 7 nucleotides agree with TRBD1. The V and J ends lost 0 bases and 6 bases, in that order; junction bases with no gene match: 8. This CDR3 spans 15 amino acids. Germline V lookup: CDR1 MNHNS, CDR2 SASEGT. The CDR3 reads CASSEAGTESSEQYF. For the CDR3, the DNA is TGTGCCAGCAGTGAAGCCGGGACAGAATCTAGCGAGCAGTACTTC.

V usage is TRBV7-2 and J usage is TRBJ1-3; 9 positions match TRBD1. Germline V CDR1 and CDR2: SGHTA, FQGNSA. The CDR3 is 16 amino acids. Trimming removed 1 base from V and 4 bases from J; junction bases left unmatched: 5. In DNA, the CDR3 is TGTGCCAGCAGCTTAGGGGGACAGGGTACCGGAAACACCATATATTTT. Translation: CASSLGGQGTGNTIYF.

This clone showed up just a few times. This rearrangement joins TRBV28 to TRBJ2-7, with TRBD2 matching over 14 bases. J gave up 8 bases and V 5 bases, and 8 bases lay outside the gene matches. The germline CDR1 and CDR2 sequences are MDHEN and SYDVKM. The CDR3 spans 15 residues. In nucleotides, the CDR3 is TGTGCCAGCAGTCCGGGACTAGCGGGAGCGAATAAGCAGTACTTC. Its translation: CASSPGLAGANKQYF.

The chain combines TRBV14 with TRBJ2-1; 13 positions match TRBD2. Germline V CDR1 and CDR2: SGHDN, FVKESK. The V gene end was trimmed by 1 base and the J gene end by 4 bases; junction bases not matched to a gene: 10. This CDR3 is built from 19 residues. CDR3 bases: TGTGCCAGCAGCCAAGTCTACGGGACTAGCGGGACTGCTTACAATGAGCAGTTCTTC. Protein sequence: CASSQVYGTSGTAYNEQFF.

For the CDR3, the DNA is TGTGCCAGCAGTGAGAACAGGGGTGGCGATCAGCCCCAGCATTTT. Translating it yields CASSENRGGDQPQHF. The chain has TRBV6-1 and TRBJ1-5, with TRBD1 matching over 7 bases. V was clipped by 3 bases and J by 5 bases; unmatched bases: 7. This CDR3 comprises 15 residues. Germline V gene sequence: CDR1 MNHNS, CDR2 SASEGT.